This TCR beta chain originates from a study of blood T cell repertoires in COVID-19. The overall study: Material from acute and convalescent COVID-19 was sourced from the United States, Italy and Spain.

TCRdb's copy holds only in-frame clones and misses some; the assay was immunoSEQ multiplex PCR. The table includes roughly 90,000 clones, approximately 87% detected once. The CDR3 covers 15 residues. CDR1 is SNHLY and CDR2 is FYNNEI in the germline V gene. V lost 6 bases and J 0 bases, leaving 11 bases between the germline ends. What was sequenced was peripheral blood. This chain connects TRBV2 to TRBJ2-2; D not resolved. This receptor was identified in a human donor with active COVID-19. The donor label of this sample is uncertain. CDR3 sequence reads: CASRPNVANTGELFF. The CDR3 bases are TGTGCCAGCAGACCTAACGTCGCGAACACCGGGGAGCTGTTTTTT.